The rows below give T cell receptor beta chains drawn from one sample of a study of blood T cell repertoires in COVID-19. Profiling relied on immunoSEQ multiplex PCR, and the TCRdb table lists in-frame clones only, not all of them. The table has 50,000 to 60,000 clones, roughly nine tenths seen once; the top ten hold around 27%. The sequenced sample was peripheral blood. All receptors derive from a human donor in a cohort sampled during active COVID-19. Both conserved end residues are part of each CDR3. A D gene is named only where the DNA matches it firmly. Rows may omit the clone size; those that give it use once, few, many or a size class.

j_call,clone_size,v_call,d_call,cdr3_aa,cdr3_nt
TRBJ2-4,once,TRBV4-3,TRBD2,CASSPDGRGGNIQYF,TGCGCCAGCAGTCCCGATGGGAGGGGAGGAAACATTCAGTACTTC
TRBJ1-1,NA,TRBV3-1/TRBV3-2,TRBD1,CASSTRTGMNTEAFF,TGTGCCAGCAGCACCCGGACAGGGATGAACACTGAAGCTTTCTTT
TRBJ1-1,NA,TRBV6-5,TRBD1,CASRGTGMNTEAFF,TGTGCCAGCAGGGGGACAGGGATGAACACTGAAGCTTTCTTT
TRBJ2-3,once,TRBV19,NA,CASWGPQYTDTQYF,TGTGCCAGTTGGGGGCCCCAGTATACAGATACGCAGTATTTT
TRBJ2-7,NA,TRBV6-6,TRBD1,CASSDRQGSYEQYF,TGTGCCAGCAGTGACCGACAGGGCTCCTACGAGCAGTACTTC
TRBJ1-2,NA,TRBV11-2,NA,CASSLAQGLYGYTF,TGTGCCAGCAGCTTAGCTCAGGGCCTCTATGGCTACACCTTC
TRBJ1-2,once,TRBV18,TRBD1,CASSTDRDLVRIYGYTF,TGTGCCAGCTCAACCGACAGGGATTTAGTTCGCATCTATGGCTACACCTTC
TRBJ2-1,NA,TRBV20-1,TRBD2,CSASPHRAGSSYNEQFF,TGCAGTGCTAGTCCCCACCGAGCGGGGAGCTCCTACAATGAGCAGTTCTTC
TRBJ2-2,NA,TRBV7-3,NA,CASSPRGQGNTGELFF,TGTGCCAGCAGCCCCCGTGGGCAGGGGAACACCGGGGAGCTGTTTTTT
TRBJ2-1,NA,TRBV5-1,TRBD2,CASSLVRLAFSNEQFF,TGCGCCAGCAGCTTGGTAAGACTAGCCTTTTCCAATGAGCAGTTCTTC
TRBJ2-1,NA,TRBV19,NA,CASSSRGSGAYNEQFF,TGTGCCAGTAGTTCCCGTGGTAGCGGAGCCTACAATGAGCAGTTCTTC
TRBJ1-6,NA,TRBV11-2,NA,CASSRGRSYNSPLHF,TGTGCCAGCAGCCGGGGAAGGTCCTATAATTCACCCCTCCACTTT
TRBJ2-2,few,TRBV18,NA,CASSPIGGTGGELFF,TGTGCCAGCTCACCAATCGGCGGGACTGGCGGGGAGCTGTTTTTT
TRBJ2-1,NA,TRBV11-3,TRBD1,CASSSRDRGHEQFF,TGTGCCAGCAGTTCCCGGGACAGGGGACATGAGCAGTTCTTC
TRBJ2-1,NA,TRBV5-4,NA,CASSREQESNEQFF,TGTGCCAGCAGCCGAGAACAGGAATCCAATGAGCAGTTCTTC
TRBJ2-1,NA,TRBV21-1,NA,CAPSLERECPYNEQFF,TGTGCCCCCTCTTTGGAGCGGGAGTGCCCCTACAATGAGCAGTTCTTC
TRBJ2-4,NA,TRBV18,NA,CASSPNREDIQYF,TGTGCCAGCTCACCAAACAGGGAAGACATTCAGTACTTC
TRBJ2-2,few,TRBV19,NA,CASIADLGAPGELFF,TGTGCCAGTATCGCGGATCTGGGGGCGCCCGGGGAGCTGTTTTTT
TRBJ1-5,NA,TRBV10-1,NA,CATYPRGYSNQPQHF,TGCGCCACCTACCCCAGGGGATATAGCAATCAGCCCCAGCATTTT
TRBJ2-3,NA,TRBV7-2,TRBD2,CASSYAGVPPSTDTQYF,TGTGCCAGCAGCTACGCGGGGGTCCCACCTAGCACAGATACGCAGTATTTT
TRBJ2-5,NA,TRBV5-1,TRBD2,CASSLVTSGQETQYF,TGCGCCAGCAGCTTGGTTACTAGCGGGCAAGAGACCCAGTACTTC
TRBJ2-7,NA,TRBV5-1,NA,CASSLLGQIDEQYF,TGCGCCAGCAGCTTGCTAGGACAGATCGACGAGCAGTACTTC
TRBJ1-1,NA,TRBV2,NA,CASRQSTGNTEAFF,TGTGCCAGCAGGCAGTCGACGGGGAACACTGAAGCTTTCTTT
TRBJ2-2,NA,TRBV5-1,TRBD2,CASSSRVAGGLTGELFF,TGCGCCAGCAGCTCCAGGGTAGCGGGAGGCCTCACCGGGGAGCTGTTTTTT
TRBJ1-5,NA,TRBV28,TRBD1,CAGRTGELPQHF,TGTGCCGGGAGGACAGGGGAATTGCCCCAGCATTTT
TRBJ1-5,NA,TRBV6-5,TRBD1,CASRTGNQPQHF,TGTGCCAGCAGGACAGGGAATCAGCCCCAGCATTTT
TRBJ1-5,NA,TRBV6-1,NA,CASSDLLTNQPQHF,TGTGCCAGCAGTGACCTACTTACCAATCAGCCCCAGCATTTT
TRBJ2-1,NA,TRBV7-9,NA,CASSSLADYSYNEQFF,TGTGCCAGCAGCTCCTTGGCGGACTATAGCTACAATGAGCAGTTCTTC
TRBJ2-5,NA,TRBV5-1,NA,CASKRVGETQYF,TGCGCCAGCAAGCGGGTGGGAGAGACCCAGTACTTC
TRBJ2-1,once,TRBV5-1,TRBD1,CASSMGQGGGNEQFF,TGCGCCAGCAGCATGGGACAGGGGGGTGGTAATGAGCAGTTCTTC
TRBJ2-3,NA,TRBV27,TRBD2,CASSFRGLAGGLTDTQYF,TGTGCCAGCAGTTTCCGCGGACTAGCGGGGGGTCTCACAGATACGCAGTATTTT
TRBJ1-5,NA,TRBV11-2,TRBD1,CASSPGTGNQPQHF,TGTGCCAGCAGCCCCGGGACAGGCAATCAGCCCCAGCATTTT
TRBJ2-7,NA,TRBV7-8,TRBD1,CASSLTGTGLYEQYF,TGTGCCAGCAGCCTTACCGGGACAGGGCTATACGAGCAGTACTTC
TRBJ2-1,NA,TRBV5-1,NA,CASSLSVEQFF,TGCGCCAGCAGCTTGTCGGTTGAGCAGTTCTTC
TRBJ1-2,NA,TRBV19,NA,CASSIQGDGYTF,TGTGCCAGTAGTATACAGGGTGATGGCTACACCTTC
TRBJ1-3,NA,TRBV7-6,NA,CASSTLGQTTSGNTIYF,TGTGCCAGCAGCACCCTTGGACAGACTACGTCTGGAAACACCATATATTTT
TRBJ1-1,NA,TRBV24-1,NA,CATMGASDTEAFF,TGTGCCACCATGGGGGCATCGGACACTGAAGCTTTCTTT
TRBJ2-2,NA,TRBV19,NA,CASSIRLGPAGTGELFF,TGTGCCAGTAGTATAAGGTTGGGACCTGCGGGAACCGGGGAGCTGTTTTTT
TRBJ1-5,NA,TRBV24-1,NA,CATSEGHSNQPQHF,TGTGCCACCAGTGAGGGCCATAGCAATCAGCCCCAGCATTTT
TRBJ2-1,few,TRBV7-3,TRBD2,CASSPQGGSYGNEQFF,TGTGCCAGCAGCCCCCAAGGCGGGAGTTATGGCAATGAGCAGTTCTTC
TRBJ2-3,NA,TRBV11-3,TRBD2,CASSARLAGGVTDTQYF,TGTGCCAGCAGCGCCAGACTAGCGGGAGGGGTCACAGATACGCAGTATTTT
TRBJ1-1,NA,TRBV29-1,NA,CSVESAAMNTEAFF,TGCAGCGTTGAATCCGCAGCGATGAACACTGAAGCTTTCTTT
TRBJ2-7,NA,TRBV9,TRBD2,CASSDERGGPGEQYF,TGTGCCAGCAGCGACGAGCGGGGGGGCCCAGGCGAGCAGTACTTC
TRBJ2-2,NA,TRBV4-3,NA,CASTKAGRNTGELFF,TGCGCCTCCACCAAAGCCGGGAGGAACACCGGGGAGCTGTTTTTT
TRBJ1-6,NA,TRBV9,NA,CASSVVAGEGSPLHF,TGTGCCAGCAGCGTAGTGGCAGGGGAAGGTTCACCCCTCCACTTT
TRBJ2-1,NA,TRBV7-8,TRBD1,CASSRLTGDNEQFF,TGTGCCAGCAGCCGATTGACAGGGGACAATGAGCAGTTCTTC
TRBJ2-2,NA,TRBV5-5,TRBD2,CASSLTSEPNTGELFF,TGTGCCAGCAGCCTAACTAGCGAACCCAACACCGGGGAGCTGTTTTTT
TRBJ1-1,once,TRBV6-1,NA,CASSEQGGTEAFF,TGTGCCAGCAGTGAACAGGGCGGCACTGAAGCTTTCTTT
TRBJ1-1,NA,TRBV27,TRBD1,CASSLSQGAGSEAFF,TGTGCCAGCAGCCTATCACAGGGGGCGGGTTCTGAAGCTTTCTTT
TRBJ2-1,NA,TRBV5-1,NA,CASSFGGSEYEQFF,TGCGCCAGCAGCTTCGGTGGGAGCGAATATGAGCAGTTCTTC
TRBJ2-7,NA,TRBV18,TRBD1,CASTTGGFYEQYF,TGTGCCAGCACGACAGGGGGTTTCTACGAGCAGTACTTC
TRBJ2-5,NA,TRBV19,TRBD2,CASKGGLAGGETQYF,TGTGCCAGTAAAGGAGGCCTAGCGGGAGGAGAGACCCAGTACTTC
TRBJ2-5,NA,TRBV5-4,NA,CASSSWPGPGETQYF,TGTGCCAGCAGCTCGTGGCCTGGCCCTGGCGAGACCCAGTACTTC
TRBJ1-5,NA,TRBV21-1,NA,CASSNPRGPNQPQHF,TGTGCCAGCAGCAACCCCAGGGGGCCCAATCAGCCCCAGCATTTT
TRBJ1-5,NA,TRBV7-9,NA,CASSNPGVNQPQHF,TGTGCCAGCAGCAACCCGGGGGTCAATCAGCCCCAGCATTTT
TRBJ2-2,once,TRBV19,NA,CASGQTNTGELFF,TGTGCCAGCGGACAGACGAACACCGGGGAGCTGTTTTTT